This T cell receptor (beta chain) was captured by sequencing in a study of blood T cells in healthy people across ages. Across the study: For every two T cells, template switching captured about one barcoded beta molecule. The study's findings and limits: Possibly confounding the expanded clonotype changes was the fact that donor CMV status was unknown.

Russia was home to the donors, healthy Caucasian individuals aged 6 to 90. Remarks on this clonotype: The antigen is unknown.

Per the germline V gene, CDR1 is SEHNR and CDR2 is FQNEAQ (reference sequence). V lost 8 bases and J lost 5, with 18 bases in between. This CDR3 contains 14 residues. The use of a sample-barcoded 5' primer and a J-beta primer mix characterized a second PCR of roughly 7 to 11 cycles. TCRdb independently ran MiXCR on the 5' RACE reads; one entry per CDR3 protein. The sample lists nearly 1 million distinct CDR3 sequences, around 54% seen once, with roughly 23% in the top ten. The chain employs TRBV7-9 and TRBJ1-2; D perhaps matches TRBD1 (6 bases). The specimen sequenced was blood. This clonotype originated in a woman in her sixties or seventies in good health. DNA for the CDR3: TGTGCCAGCTTAGGGGGGCCTTCGCCTTATGGCTACACCTTC. It yields the protein CASLGGPSPYGYTF.